This TCR beta chain is drawn from a study of CD8+ T cells in alopecia areata. Broader study findings: Sharing of TCRs across patients appeared less clear than in mice, possibly for HLA-related reasons. Clonality was higher in lesional than normal scalp, especially in alopecia totalis/universalis.

Comments on this clone: The antigen is not known.

Peripheral blood and lesional scalp punch biopsies came from alopecia areata patients. Sorting of CD4+ and CD8+ T cells was performed on PBMCs. The CDR3 extends over 13 amino acids. V was clipped by 1 base and J by 3 bases, with 7 bases between them. From germline, CDR1 is SEHNR and CDR2 FQNEAQ (reference sequence). cDNA reverse transcribed from extracted RNA served as the sequencing template. TCRdb's table, derived via immunoSEQ multiplex PCR, lists solely in-frame clones and lacks some. The sample yields roughly 59,000 clones, approximately 43% seen once. The TCR sequence derives from a human donor with alopecia areata. V is TRBV7-9 and J is TRBJ2-7, with D tentatively TRBD2 (6 bases). The sample here was CD8+ T cells sorted from blood, taken at week 0. CDR3 amino acids: CASSLGRGYEQYF. CDR3 DNA sequence: TGTGCCAGCAGCTTAGGGCGGGGCTACGAGCAGTACTTC.